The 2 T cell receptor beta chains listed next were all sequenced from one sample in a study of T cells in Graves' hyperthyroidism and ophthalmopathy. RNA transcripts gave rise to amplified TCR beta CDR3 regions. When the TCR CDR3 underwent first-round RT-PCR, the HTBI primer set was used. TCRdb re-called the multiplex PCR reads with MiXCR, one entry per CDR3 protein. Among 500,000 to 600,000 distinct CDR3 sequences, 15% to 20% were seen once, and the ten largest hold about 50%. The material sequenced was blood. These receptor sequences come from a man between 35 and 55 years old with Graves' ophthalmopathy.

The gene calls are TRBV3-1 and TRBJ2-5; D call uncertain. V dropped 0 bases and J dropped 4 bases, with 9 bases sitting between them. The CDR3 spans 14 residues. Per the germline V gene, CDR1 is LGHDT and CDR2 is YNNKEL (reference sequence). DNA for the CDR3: TGTGCCAGCAGCCAAGATCCAAGGAGAGAGACCCAGTACTTC. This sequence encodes CASSQDPRRETQYF.

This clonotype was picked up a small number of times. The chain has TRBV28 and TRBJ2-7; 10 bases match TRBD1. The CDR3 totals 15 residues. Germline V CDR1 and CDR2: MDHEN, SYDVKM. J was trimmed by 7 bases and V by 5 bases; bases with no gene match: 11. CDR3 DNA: TGTGCCAGCAGTACCGCGAGACAGGGGGCGTTTGAGCAGTACTTC. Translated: CASSTARQGAFEQYF.